This is a list of T cell receptor beta chains from one sample in a study of blood T cell repertoires in COVID-19. The assay was immunoSEQ multiplex PCR, and TCRdb's table has in-frame clones only and misses some. The sample has around 370,000 clones; around 91% are singletons. Specimen: peripheral blood. The origin of the receptors is a woman aged 18-29 years who had recovered from COVID-19. Each CDR3 is given with its conserved first and last residue. The D gene is left open where the match is weak. Size is omitted from some rows. Given values are once, few, many or a class for expanded clones.

v_gene: TRBV4-3
d_gene: NA
j_gene: TRBJ1-3
abundance: NA
CDR3aa: CASSLRQGGNTIYF
CDR3nt: TGCGCCAGCTCTTTGAGGCAGGGAGGAAACACCATATATTTT

v_gene: TRBV19
d_gene: TRBD1
j_gene: TRBJ1-2
abundance: NA
CDR3aa: CASSRAGGAYGYTF
CDR3nt: TGTGCCAGTAGTCGGGCAGGGGGCGCGTATGGCTACACCTTC

v_gene: TRBV12-5
d_gene: TRBD1
j_gene: TRBJ1-5
abundance: once
CDR3aa: CASGLVRTDRGRGWEPQHF
CDR3nt: TGTGCTAGTGGTTTGGTGAGAACGGACAGGGGCCGGGGTTGGGAGCCCCAGCATTTT

v_gene: TRBV6-5
d_gene: NA
j_gene: TRBJ2-3
abundance: NA
CDR3aa: CASRTGTANTDTQYF
CDR3nt: TGTGCCAGCAGGACCGGGACTGCCAACACAGATACGCAGTATTTT

v_gene: TRBV19
d_gene: NA
j_gene: TRBJ1-2
abundance: NA
CDR3aa: CASSWGRGAYGYTF
CDR3nt: TGTGCCAGTAGTTGGGGACGGGGGGCCTATGGCTACACCTTC

v_gene: TRBV2
d_gene: TRBD1
j_gene: TRBJ2-1
abundance: NA
CDR3aa: CASSDGTADNEQFF
CDR3nt: TGTGCCAGCAGTGATGGGACAGCTGACAATGAGCAGTTCTTC

v_gene: TRBV24-1
d_gene: NA
j_gene: TRBJ1-5
abundance: NA
CDR3aa: CATSDSGYNQPQHF
CDR3nt: TGTGCCACCAGTGATTCAGGATACAATCAGCCCCAGCATTTT

v_gene: TRBV3-1/TRBV3-2
d_gene: NA
j_gene: TRBJ2-3
abundance: NA
CDR3aa: CASSQVVPPDTQYF
CDR3nt: TGTGCCAGCAGCCAAGTCGTCCCCCCAGATACGCAGTATTTT

v_gene: TRBV30
d_gene: NA
j_gene: TRBJ1-1
abundance: once
CDR3aa: CAWSFLTEAFF
CDR3nt: TGTGCCTGGAGTTTTCTCACTGAAGCTTTCTTT

v_gene: TRBV10-2
d_gene: TRBD2
j_gene: TRBJ2-1
abundance: once
CDR3aa: CASTKAGISYNEQFF
CDR3nt: TGCGCCAGCACCAAAGCGGGAATCTCCTACAATGAGCAGTTCTTC

v_gene: TRBV6-6
d_gene: TRBD2
j_gene: TRBJ2-1
abundance: once
CDR3aa: CASSRGTSGRGYNEQFF
CDR3nt: TGTGCCAGCAGCCGAGGGACTAGCGGCAGAGGCTACAATGAGCAGTTCTTC

v_gene: TRBV18
d_gene: NA
j_gene: TRBJ2-1
abundance: NA
CDR3aa: CASSPDTYNEQFF
CDR3nt: TGTGCCAGCTCACCGGACACCTACAATGAGCAGTTCTTC

v_gene: TRBV3-1/TRBV3-2
d_gene: TRBD1
j_gene: TRBJ1-1
abundance: NA
CDR3aa: CASSQELGQGEAFF
CDR3nt: TGTGCCAGCAGCCAAGAACTGGGACAGGGTGAAGCTTTCTTT

v_gene: TRBV5-6
d_gene: TRBD2
j_gene: TRBJ2-1
abundance: NA
CDR3aa: CASSLSASGRTEQFF
CDR3nt: TGTGCCAGCAGCTTGTCGGCTAGCGGGAGAACTGAGCAGTTCTTC

v_gene: TRBV18
d_gene: TRBD2
j_gene: TRBJ2-2
abundance: NA
CDR3aa: CASRLAGGRTGELFF
CDR3nt: TGTGCCAGTCGACTAGCGGGAGGTCGGACCGGGGAGCTGTTTTTT